This T cell receptor (beta chain) was profiled in a study of T cell responses to AZD1222 COVID-19 vaccine. Whole-study findings and limits: Just a handful of people given AZD1222 tested seropositive at baseline. Clonal diversity was possibly underestimated, and white British individuals and females predominated among donors. Only after the peak T cell response were repertoires sampled. The CD4 TCRs associated with vaccination extended across spike and predominated at 160-218 and 743-854.

Trimming pared 2 bases from V and 3 bases from J, leaving 7 bases between. The germline gives CDR1 MNHNS, CDR2 SASEGT. The CDR3 runs to 13 residues. The data were produced by immunoSEQ multiplex PCR, yet TCRdb's version contains in-frame clones alone and is incomplete. The sample shows about 150,000 clones, approximately 89% of them seen only once. In regard to this clone: Its antigen is undetermined.

The starting material was peripheral blood, obtained on day 0 of MenACWY control vaccination. V and J are TRBV6-1 and TRBJ1-1; unclear D gene. The sequence derives from an adult in good health. The CDR3, as DNA: TGTGCCAGCAGTGAATCCCCGGACACTGAAGCTTTCTTT. Protein: CASSESPDTEAFF.